This T cell receptor (beta chain) was recorded in a study of response to subunit inactivated influenza vaccine. Study-level points and caveats: Authors suggested seasonal influenza vaccinations each recruit few new T cells.

TCRdb reanalysed the RT-PCR reads using MiXCR and keeps one entry per CDR3 protein. The top ten hold about 3% of the sample, which has 500,000 to 600,000 distinct CDR3 sequences, approximately 17% seen once. A remark on this clonotype: The antigen remains unidentified.

CDR3 length: 18 amino acids. V lost 4 bases and J lost 3; bases outside the gene matches: 7. The V gene's germline CDR1 is LGHDT and CDR2 YNNKEL (reference sequence). The chain employs TRBV3-1 and TRBJ2-1; 15 nucleotides agree with TRBD2. The sample consisted of CD4+ T cells sorted from PBMCs, taken around 25 months after vaccination. The sequence was obtained from a man between 45 and 75 years old who received an inactivated influenza vaccine. The CDR3 bases are TGTGCCAGCAGCCGTGGACTAGCGGGGGGGATACTCTACAATGAGCAGTTCTTC. It yields the protein CASSRGLAGGILYNEQFF.